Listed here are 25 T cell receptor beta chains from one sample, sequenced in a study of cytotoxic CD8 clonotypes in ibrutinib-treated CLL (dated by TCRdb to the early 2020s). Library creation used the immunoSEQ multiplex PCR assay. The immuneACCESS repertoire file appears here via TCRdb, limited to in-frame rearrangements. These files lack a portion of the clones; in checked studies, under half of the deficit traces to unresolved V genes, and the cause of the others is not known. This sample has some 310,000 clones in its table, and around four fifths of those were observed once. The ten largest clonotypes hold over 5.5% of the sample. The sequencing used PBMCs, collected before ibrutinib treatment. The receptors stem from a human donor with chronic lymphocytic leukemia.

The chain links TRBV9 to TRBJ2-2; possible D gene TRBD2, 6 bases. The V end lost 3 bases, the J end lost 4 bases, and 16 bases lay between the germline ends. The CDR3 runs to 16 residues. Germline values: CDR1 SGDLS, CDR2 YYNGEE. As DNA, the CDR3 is TGTGCCAGCAGCGACCGGGACTCCGGCGGCACCGGGGAGCTGTTTTTT. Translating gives CASSDRDSGGTGELFF. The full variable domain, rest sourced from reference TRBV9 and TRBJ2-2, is DSGVTQTPKHLITATGQRVTLRCSPRSGDLSVYWYQQSLDQGLQFLIQYYNGEERAKGNILERFSAQQFPDLHSELNLSSLELGDSALYFCASSDRDSGGTGELFFGEGSRLTVL.

The CDR3 nucleotides are TGTGCCAGCTCACCATTGGGAAGGTCCTACGAGCAGTACTTC. Its protein is CASSPLGRSYEQYF. The J gene is TRBJ2-7, the V gene TRBV18, with D unclear. Germline V gene lookup returns CDR1 KGHSH and CDR2 LQKENI. V gave up 2 bases and J gave up 1 base, with 9 bases separating them. The CDR3 loop spans 14 amino acids.

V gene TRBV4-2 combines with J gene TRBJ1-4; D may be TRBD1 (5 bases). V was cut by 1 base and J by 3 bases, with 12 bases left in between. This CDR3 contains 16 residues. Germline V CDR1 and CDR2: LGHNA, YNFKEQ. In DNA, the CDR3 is TGTGCCAGCAGCCAAGTTATGGGGGGATCTAATGAAAAACTGTTTTTT. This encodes CASSQVMGGSNEKLFF.

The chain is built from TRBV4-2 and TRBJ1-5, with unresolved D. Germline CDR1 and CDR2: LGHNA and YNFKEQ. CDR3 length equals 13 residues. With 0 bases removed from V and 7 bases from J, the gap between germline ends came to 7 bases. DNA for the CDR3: TGTGCCAGCAGCCAAGAGAGGCGACAGCCCCAGCATTTT. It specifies CASSQERRQPQHF.

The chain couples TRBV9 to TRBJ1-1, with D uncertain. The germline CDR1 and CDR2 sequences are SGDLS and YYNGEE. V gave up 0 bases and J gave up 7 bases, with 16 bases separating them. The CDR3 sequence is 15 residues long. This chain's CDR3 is CASSVDGSHPNEAFF. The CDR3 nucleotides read TGTGCCAGCAGCGTAGATGGGTCCCACCCCAATGAAGCTTTCTTT.

CDR3 in DNA: TGTGCCACCAGCGACGTGCAGGGTCTTCCCGGGGAGCTGTTTTTT. Residues: CATSDVQGLPGELFF. V and J are TRBV15 and TRBJ2-2, with D possibly being TRBD1 (5 bases). V was clipped by 5 bases and J by 6 bases, with 16 bases between them. CDR1 LNHNV and CDR2 YYDKDF come from the germline V gene (reference sequence). The CDR3 is 15 amino acids.

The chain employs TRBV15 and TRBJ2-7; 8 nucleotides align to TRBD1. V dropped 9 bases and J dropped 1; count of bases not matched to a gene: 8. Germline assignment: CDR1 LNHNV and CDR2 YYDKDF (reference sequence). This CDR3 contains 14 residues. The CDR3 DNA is TGTGCCACAAAGGACAGGGTCAGTTCCTACGAGCAGTACTTC. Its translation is CATKDRVSSYEQYF.

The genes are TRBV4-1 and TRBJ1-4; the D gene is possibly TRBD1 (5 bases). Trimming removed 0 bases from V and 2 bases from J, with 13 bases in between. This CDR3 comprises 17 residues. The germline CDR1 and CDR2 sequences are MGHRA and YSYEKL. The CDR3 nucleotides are TGCGCCAGCAGCCAAGATACCGGGGGAGCGACTAATGAAAAACTGTTTTTT. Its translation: CASSQDTGGATNEKLFF.

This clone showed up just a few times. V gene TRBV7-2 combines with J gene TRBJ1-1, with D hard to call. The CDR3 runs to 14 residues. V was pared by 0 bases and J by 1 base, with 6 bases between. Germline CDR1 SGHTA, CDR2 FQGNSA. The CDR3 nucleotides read TGTGCCAGCAGCTTAGCAGGGAGGAACACTGAAGCTTTCTTT. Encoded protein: CASSLAGRNTEAFF.

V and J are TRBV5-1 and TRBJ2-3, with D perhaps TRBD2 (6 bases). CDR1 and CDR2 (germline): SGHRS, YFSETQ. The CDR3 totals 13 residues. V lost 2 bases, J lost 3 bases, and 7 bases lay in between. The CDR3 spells CASSFGGTDTQYF. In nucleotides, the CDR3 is TGCGCCAGCAGCTTTGGAGGGACAGATACGCAGTATTTT.

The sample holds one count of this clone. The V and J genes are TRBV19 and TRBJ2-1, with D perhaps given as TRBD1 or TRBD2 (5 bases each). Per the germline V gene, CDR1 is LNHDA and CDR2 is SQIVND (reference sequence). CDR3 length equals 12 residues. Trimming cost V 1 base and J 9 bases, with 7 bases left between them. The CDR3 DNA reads TGTGCCAGTAGTATAGGAGGGGCTGAGCAGTTCTTC. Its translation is CASSIGGAEQFF. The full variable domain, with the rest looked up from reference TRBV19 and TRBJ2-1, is DGGITQSPKYLFRKEGQNVTLSCEQNLNHDAMYWYRQDPGQGLRLIYYSQIVNDFQKGDIAEGYSVSREKKESFPLTVTSAQKNPTAFYLCASSIGGAEQFFGPGTRLTVL.

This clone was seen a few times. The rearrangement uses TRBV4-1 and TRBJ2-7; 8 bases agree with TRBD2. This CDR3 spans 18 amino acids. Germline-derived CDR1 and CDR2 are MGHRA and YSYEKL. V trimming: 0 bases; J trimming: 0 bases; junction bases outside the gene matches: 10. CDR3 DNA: TGCGCCAGCAGCCAAGATTGGAGTAGCGGGACCACCTCCTACGAGCAGTACTTC. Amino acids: CASSQDWSSGTTSYEQYF.

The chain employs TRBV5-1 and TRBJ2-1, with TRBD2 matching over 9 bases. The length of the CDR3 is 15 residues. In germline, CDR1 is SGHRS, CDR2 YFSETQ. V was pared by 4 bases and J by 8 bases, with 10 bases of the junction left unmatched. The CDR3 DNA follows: TGCGCCAGCAGCGGGGTTAGCGGGAGTTTCGATGAGCAGTTCTTC. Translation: CASSGVSGSFDEQFF.

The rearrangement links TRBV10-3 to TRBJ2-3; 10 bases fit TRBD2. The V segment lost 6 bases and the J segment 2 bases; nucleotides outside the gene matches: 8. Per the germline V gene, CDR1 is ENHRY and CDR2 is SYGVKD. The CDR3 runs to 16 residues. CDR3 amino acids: CAISPSSGRATDTQYF. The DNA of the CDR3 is TGTGCCATCAGCCCCTCCAGCGGGAGGGCCACAGATACGCAGTATTTT.

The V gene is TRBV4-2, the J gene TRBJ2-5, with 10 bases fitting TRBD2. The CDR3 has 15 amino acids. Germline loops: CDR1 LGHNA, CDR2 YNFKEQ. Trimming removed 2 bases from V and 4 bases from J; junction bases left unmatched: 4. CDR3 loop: CASSQRLAGAETQYF. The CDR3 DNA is TGTGCCAGCAGCCAACGCCTAGCGGGAGCAGAGACCCAGTACTTC.

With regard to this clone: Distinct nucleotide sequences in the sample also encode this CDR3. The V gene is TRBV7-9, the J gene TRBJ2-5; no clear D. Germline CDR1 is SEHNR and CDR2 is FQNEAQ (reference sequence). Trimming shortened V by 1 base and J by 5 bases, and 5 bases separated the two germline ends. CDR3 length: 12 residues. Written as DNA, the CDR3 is TGTGCCAGCAGCTTAGTTGGCGAGACCCAGTACTTC. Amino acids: CASSLVGETQYF. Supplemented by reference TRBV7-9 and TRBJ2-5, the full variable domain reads DTGVSQNPRHKITKRGQNVTFRCDPISEHNRLYWYRQTLGQGPEFLTYFQNEAQLEKSRLLSDRFSAERPKGSFSTLEIQRTEQGDSAMYLCASSLVGETQYFGPGTRLLVL.

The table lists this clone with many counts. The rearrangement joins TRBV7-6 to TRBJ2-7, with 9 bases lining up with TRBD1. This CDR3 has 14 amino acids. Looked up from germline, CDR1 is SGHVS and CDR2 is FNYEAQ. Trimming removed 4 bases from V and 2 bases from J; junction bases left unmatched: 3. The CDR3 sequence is CASSSGTGTYEQYF. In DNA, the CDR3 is TGTGCCAGCAGCTCAGGGACAGGGACCTACGAGCAGTACTTC.

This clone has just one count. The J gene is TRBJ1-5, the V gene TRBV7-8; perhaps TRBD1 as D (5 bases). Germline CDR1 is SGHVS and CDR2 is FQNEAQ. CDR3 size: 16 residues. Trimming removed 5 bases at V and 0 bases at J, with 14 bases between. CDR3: CASSTQADYSNQPQHF. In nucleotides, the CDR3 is TGTGCCAGCAGCACACAGGCCGATTATAGCAATCAGCCCCAGCATTTT. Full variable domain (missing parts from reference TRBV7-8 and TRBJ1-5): GAGVSQSPRYKVAKRGQDVALRCDPISGHVSLFWYQQALGQGPEFLTYFQNEAQLDKSGLPSDRFFAERPEGSVSTLKIQRTQQEDSAVYLCASSTQADYSNQPQHFGDGTRLSIL.

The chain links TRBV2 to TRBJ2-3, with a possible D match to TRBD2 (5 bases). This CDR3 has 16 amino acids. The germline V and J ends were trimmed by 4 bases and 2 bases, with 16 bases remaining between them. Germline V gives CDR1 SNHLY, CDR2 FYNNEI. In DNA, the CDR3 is TGTGCCAGCAGTGGGGCTAGCAGCAGATTCACAGATACGCAGTATTTT. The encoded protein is CASSGASSRFTDTQYF.

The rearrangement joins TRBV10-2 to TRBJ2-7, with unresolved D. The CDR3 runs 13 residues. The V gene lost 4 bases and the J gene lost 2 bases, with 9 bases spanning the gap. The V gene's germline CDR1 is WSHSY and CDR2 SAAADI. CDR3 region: CASSVIGTYEQYF. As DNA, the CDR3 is TGCGCCAGCAGTGTTATAGGAACCTACGAGCAGTACTTC.

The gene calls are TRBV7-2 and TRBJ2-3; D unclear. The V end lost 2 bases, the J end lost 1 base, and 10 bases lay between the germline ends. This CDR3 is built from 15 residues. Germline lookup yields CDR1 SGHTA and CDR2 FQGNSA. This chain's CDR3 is CASSLQRGGTDTQYF. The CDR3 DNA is TGTGCCAGCAGCTTACAGAGAGGCGGCACAGATACGCAGTATTTT. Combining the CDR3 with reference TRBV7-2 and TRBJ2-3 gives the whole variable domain GAGVSQSPSNKVTEKGKDVELRCDPISGHTALYWYRQSLGQGLEFLIYFQGNSAPDKSGLPSDRFSAERTGGSVSTLTIQRTQQEDSAVYLCASSLQRGGTDTQYFGPGTRLTVL.

The CDR3 region is CATARAALNEQFF. Here the CDR3 DNA reads TGTGCCACCGCGCGGGCAGCGTTAAATGAGCAGTTCTTC. This chain joins TRBV6-6 and TRBJ2-1; maybe TRBD2 (5 bases). The ends were cut back, 10 bases at V and 7 bases at J, with 17 bases in the middle. Germline V CDR1 and CDR2: MNHNY, SVGAGI (reference sequence). This CDR3 comprises 13 residues.

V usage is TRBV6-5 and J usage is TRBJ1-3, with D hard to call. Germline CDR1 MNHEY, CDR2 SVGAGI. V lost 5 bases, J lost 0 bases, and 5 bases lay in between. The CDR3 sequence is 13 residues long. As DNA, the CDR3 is TGTGCCAGCAGTCCGCCCTCTGGAAACACCATATATTTT. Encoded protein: CASSPPSGNTIYF.

The CDR3 here is CASSWGQGRSNYGYTF. In DNA form, the CDR3 reads TGCGCCAGCAGCTGGGGACAGGGGAGAAGTAACTATGGCTACACCTTC. The V call is TRBV5-1, the J call TRBJ1-2; TRBD1 matches at 10 bases. CDR1 and CDR2 from the germline V gene are SGHRS and YFSETQ. This CDR3 region has 16 residues. The trim removed 3 bases at V and 1 base at J, leaving 6 bases unmatched.

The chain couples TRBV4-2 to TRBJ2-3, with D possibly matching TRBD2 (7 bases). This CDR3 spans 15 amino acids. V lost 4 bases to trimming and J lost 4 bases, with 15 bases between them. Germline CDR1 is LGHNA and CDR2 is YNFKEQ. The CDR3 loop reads CASSPGRGGPDTQYF. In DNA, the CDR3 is TGTGCCAGCAGCCCGGGCAGGGGAGGGCCAGATACGCAGTATTTT.